The rows below give T cell receptor beta chains drawn from one sample of a study of blood T cell repertoires in COVID-19. Using immunoSEQ multiplex PCR, the repertoire was profiled, and TCRdb retains in-frame clones only, with some absent. The table lists 90,000 to 110,000 clones, over 60% of them singletons. The specimen sequenced was peripheral blood. These receptors all stem from a human donor in a cohort sampled during active or convalescent COVID-19. The CDR3 runs from the conserved cysteine through the conserved F or W. D genes are given only for firm matches. A clone size is listed for some rows: how often the clone was seen (once, few, many), or a class if it is expanded.

15	TRBV7-2	NA	TRBJ2-1	TRBD2	CASSLDSSGSTEQFF	TGTGCCAGCAGCTTGGATAGTAGCGGGAGTACTGAGCAGTTCTTC
13	TRBV30	NA	TRBJ1-6	NA	CAWSGFRNSPLHF	TGTGCCTGGAGTGGGTTTCGGAATTCACCCCTCCACTTT
17	TRBV24-1	NA	TRBJ2-3	NA	CATSEIGTSLSTDTQYF	TGTGCCACCAGTGAAATCGGGACATCCCTTAGCACAGATACGCAGTATTTT
16	TRBV25-1	NA	TRBJ1-4	NA	CASSGSKVARVEKLFF	TGTGCCAGCAGTGGATCGAAGGTGGCCCGGGTTGAAAAACTGTTTTTT
12	TRBV7-9	NA	TRBJ1-1	TRBD1	CASSGTGGLAFF	TGTGCCAGCAGCGGGACAGGGGGACTAGCTTTCTTT
15	TRBV25-1	NA	TRBJ1-1	NA	CASSPGANPLTEAFF	TGTGCCAGCAGTCCCGGAGCTAACCCTTTAACTGAAGCTTTCTTT
15	TRBV7-2	NA	TRBJ2-7	TRBD1	CASSLAPGQNYEQYF	TGTGCCAGCAGCTTAGCGCCGGGACAGAACTACGAGCAGTACTTC
13	TRBV18	NA	TRBJ2-1	NA	CASSPSPVDEQFF	TGTGCCAGCTCACCATCCCCAGTCGATGAGCAGTTCTTC
14	TRBV29-1	NA	TRBJ2-5	NA	CSVRLGGGGETQYF	TGCAGCGTTAGATTAGGGGGCGGAGGGGAGACCCAGTACTTC
15	TRBV5-1	NA	TRBJ2-2	NA	CASTLGGINTGELFF	TGCGCCAGCACCCTAGGGGGAATAAACACCGGGGAGCTGTTTTTT
14	TRBV27	NA	TRBJ2-7	NA	CASSLSGTDYEQYF	TGTGCCAGCAGTTTATCGGGCACGGATTACGAGCAGTACTTC
15	TRBV5-1	NA	TRBJ1-4	NA	CASRGPDSYNEKLFF	TGCGCCAGCAGGGGGCCCGACAGCTATAATGAAAAACTGTTTTTT
15	TRBV5-1	NA	TRBJ2-4	NA	CASSPVGRAKNIQYF	TGCGCCAGCAGCCCAGTTGGCAGAGCCAAAAACATTCAGTACTTC
14	TRBV2	NA	TRBJ1-3	NA	CASRGGTAGNTIYF	TGTGCCAGCAGAGGAGGAACAGCCGGAAACACCATATATTTT
17	TRBV7-2	NA	TRBJ1-4	TRBD1	CASSPGDRGRRNEKLFF	TGTGCCAGCTCCCCAGGGGACAGGGGGCGCAGGAATGAAAAACTGTTTTTT
11	TRBV20-1	NA	TRBJ1-2	NA	CSARTVGGYTF	TGCAGTGCGAGGACAGTCGGGGGCTACACCTTC
14	TRBV5-5	NA	TRBJ1-1	NA	CASSFLGGNTEAFF	TGTGCCAGCAGCTTCCTGGGGGGGAACACTGAAGCTTTCTTT
16	TRBV25-1	NA	TRBJ1-2	NA	CASSDTGTRRGYGYTF	TGTGCCAGCAGTGACACCGGGACAAGAAGGGGATATGGCTACACCTTC
15	TRBV2	NA	TRBJ2-7	TRBD2	CASTRASGRNDEQYF	TGTGCCAGCACGAGGGCTAGCGGGAGGAACGACGAGCAGTACTTC
14	TRBV6-5	NA	TRBJ2-7	TRBD2	CASSQLASSYEQYF	TGTGCCAGCAGCCAACTAGCGAGTTCCTACGAGCAGTACTTC
18	TRBV11-2	few	TRBJ1-2	NA	CASSHYRGPSAGDYGYTF	TGTGCCAGCAGCCACTACCGAGGGCCCTCGGCTGGGGACTATGGCTACACCTTC
16	TRBV27	once	TRBJ1-6	NA	CASSLVRRNYNSPLHF	TGTGCCAGCAGTTTAGTTCGCAGAAACTATAATTCACCCCTCCACTTT
15	TRBV20-1	NA	TRBJ2-1	NA	CSASFAGRGYNEQFF	TGCAGTGCTAGTTTTGCCGGGAGAGGGTACAATGAGCAGTTCTTC
13	TRBV5-1	NA	TRBJ1-1	TRBD1	CASSTGDVTEAFF	TGCGCCAGCAGTACAGGGGACGTCACTGAAGCTTTCTTT
19	TRBV7-9	NA	TRBJ2-7	TRBD2	CASSVTVFGTSGRGGEQYF	TGTGCCAGCAGCGTAACGGTATTCGGTACTAGCGGGAGGGGTGGCGAGCAGTACTTC
15	TRBV5-6	NA	TRBJ1-5	NA	CASSFGGLGNQPQHF	TGTGCCAGCAGCTTCGGAGGGTTGGGCAATCAGCCCCAGCATTTT
14	TRBV29-1	NA	TRBJ1-1	NA	CSVVGDRTSTEAFF	TGCAGCGTTGTTGGTGACAGAACGAGTACTGAAGCTTTCTTT
16	TRBV27	NA	TRBJ1-6	NA	CASSLSPDSFIFPLHF	TGTGCCAGCAGTTTATCTCCGGACAGCTTCATCTTTCCCCTCCACTTT
15	TRBV28	NA	TRBJ2-7	NA	CASSRDKILSYEQYF	TGTGCCAGCAGCCGTGACAAAATATTATCCTACGAGCAGTACTTC
13	TRBV27	NA	TRBJ1-2	TRBD1	CASSSPQGIGYTF	TGTGCCAGCAGTTCACCACAGGGGATAGGCTACACCTTC
15	TRBV15	NA	TRBJ1-5	TRBD1	CATSRALTGAQPQHF	TGTGCCACCAGCAGAGCGCTAACAGGGGCCCAGCCCCAGCATTTT
15	TRBV5-1	NA	TRBJ2-2	NA	CASSLETGYTGELFF	TGCGCCAGCAGCCTGGAAACAGGGTACACCGGGGAGCTGTTTTTT
17	TRBV21-1	NA	TRBJ1-5	NA	CASSKVGQVYSNQPQHF	TGTGCCAGCAGCAAAGTCGGACAGGTGTATAGCAATCAGCCCCAGCATTTT
18	TRBV18	NA	TRBJ1-2	NA	CASSPFSSQSATSYGYTF	TGTGCCAGCTCACCCTTCAGCTCGCAGTCCGCGACAAGCTATGGCTACACCTTC
16	TRBV7-8	NA	TRBJ2-2	TRBD2	CASHRGGRSNTGELFF	TGTGCCAGCCACCGCGGCGGGAGATCGAACACCGGGGAGCTGTTTTTT
11	TRBV25-1	NA	TRBJ1-2	NA	CASSDRVGYTF	TGTGCCAGCAGTGACAGGGTTGGCTACACCTTC
13	TRBV12-3/TRBV12-4	few	TRBJ1-5	NA	CASSLRGPQPQHF	TGTGCCAGCAGTTTACGGGGTCCTCAGCCCCAGCATTTT
14	TRBV19	NA	TRBJ2-3	NA	CASSTGTSTDTQYF	TGTGCCAGTAGTACCGGGACTAGCACAGATACGCAGTATTTT
14	TRBV28	NA	TRBJ2-7	NA	CASSFQGMRGEQYF	TGTGCCAGCAGTTTTCAGGGGATGAGGGGCGAGCAGTACTTC
16	TRBV10-2	NA	TRBJ1-2	TRBD1	CASSEETGQGYYGYTF	TGCGCCAGCAGTGAGGAGACGGGACAGGGATATTATGGCTACACCTTC
15	TRBV15	few	TRBJ1-1	NA	CATSRTGTLNTEAFF	TGTGCCACCAGCAGGACCGGGACACTGAACACTGAAGCTTTCTTT
11	TRBV6-2/TRBV6-3	NA	TRBJ2-1	NA	CASSRGVEQFF	TGTGCCAGCAGTCGGGGAGTTGAGCAGTTCTTC
12	TRBV27	NA	TRBJ2-7	NA	CATRGNRYEQYF	TGTGCCACGAGGGGGAACCGCTACGAGCAGTACTTC
19	TRBV5-6	NA	TRBJ1-6	TRBD1	CASSLRWGQASSYNSPLHF	TGTGCCAGCAGCTTGCGTTGGGGACAGGCTTCCTCCTATAATTCACCCCTCCACTTT
16	TRBV15	NA	TRBJ2-3	NA	CATSRPKGGGTDTQYF	TGTGCCACCAGCAGACCAAAAGGGGGGGGTACAGATACGCAGTATTTT
15	TRBV18	NA	TRBJ1-5	NA	CASSQAAGAGQPQHF	TGTGCCAGCTCACAAGCTGCAGGGGCTGGTCAGCCCCAGCATTTT
16	TRBV11-2	NA	TRBJ2-3	TRBD2	CASSSWTSGTPDTQYF	TGTGCCAGCAGCTCGTGGACTAGCGGGACACCGGATACGCAGTATTTT
14	TRBV10-3	NA	TRBJ1-3	TRBD1	CAMSPGQQRNTIYF	TGTGCCATGTCTCCGGGACAGCAAAGAAACACCATATATTTT
15	TRBV18	NA	TRBJ2-7	TRBD2	CASSGTSGIPYEQYF	TGTGCCAGCTCAGGTACTAGCGGGATTCCCTACGAGCAGTACTTC
16	TRBV2	NA	TRBJ2-3	TRBD2	CASGRGTSGRTDTQYF	TGTGCCAGCGGGCGAGGGACTAGCGGAAGAACAGATACGCAGTATTTT